This TCR beta chain was sequenced in a study of CD8+ T cells in alopecia areata. Sequencing used cDNA as its template, made by extracting RNA and reverse transcribing it. The assay was immunoSEQ multiplex PCR, and TCRdb's table has in-frame clones only and misses some. The sample shows about 69,000 clones, roughly 61% of them seen only once. This CDR3 region has 14 residues. Trimming cost V 8 bases and J 3 bases, with 16 bases left between them. Per germline, CDR1 SNHLY and CDR2 FYNNEI. This clonotype was sampled from a human donor with alopecia areata. The sample was CD8+ T cells sorted from blood, taken at week 0. The chain joins TRBV2 to TRBJ2-5; perhaps TRBD2 as D (5 bases). The DNA of the CDR3 is TGTGCCAGCGGCTTCATGGCGCGGGAAGAGACCCAGTACTTC. As protein: CASGFMAREETQYF.